These 21 T cell receptor beta chains came from one sample sequenced in a study of blood T cell repertoires in COVID-19. Profiled with immunoSEQ multiplex PCR; TCRdb holds only in-frame clones, not every one. This sample has some 220,000 clones, with around four fifths found just once. Sequenced: peripheral blood. The source of these receptors is a woman aged 70-85 years with COVID-19, enrolled during active disease.

The chain has TRBV4-2 and TRBJ2-7; 14 nucleotides align to TRBD2. Unmatched junction bases numbered 6, after V lost 2 bases and J lost 12 bases. Looked up from germline, CDR1 is LGHNA and CDR2 is YNFKEQ. CDR3 length: 14 amino acids. The CDR3 sequence: CASSQTGLAGVPYF. The DNA for the CDR3 is TGTGCCAGCAGCCAAACGGGACTAGCGGGAGTCCCGTACTTC.

The gene calls are TRBV27 and TRBJ1-1; maybe TRBD1 (5 bases). This CDR3 region has 15 residues. CDR1 and CDR2 from the germline V gene are MNHEY and SMNVEV (reference sequence). With 9 bases removed from V and 0 bases from J, the gap between germline ends came to 17 bases. As DNA, the CDR3 is TGTGCCAGTCATTGGGGGGACCCCATGAACACTGAAGCTTTCTTT. Translated: CASHWGDPMNTEAFF.

The CDR3 here is CASGLFPNNYGYTF. Written as DNA, the CDR3 is TGTGCTAGTGGTTTGTTCCCCAATAACTATGGCTACACCTTC. The chain links TRBV12-5 to TRBJ1-2, with D uncertain. This CDR3 contains 14 residues. CDR1 and CDR2 from the germline V gene are LGHNT and FRNRAP. Trimming left V 2 bases short and J 1 base short, with 8 bases between.

The CDR3 reads CASKSLAGIYYEQYF. CDR3 coding DNA: TGCGCCAGCAAATCACTAGCGGGAATCTACTACGAGCAGTACTTC. The gene calls are TRBV4-1 and TRBJ2-7; 10 bases align to TRBD2. The germline V gene has CDR1 MGHRA and CDR2 YSYEKL. V shed 7 bases, J shed 3 bases, and the junction held 9 bases outside the gene matches. The CDR3 length is 15 residues.

This clone was picked up one time. The V gene is TRBV2, the J gene TRBJ2-7, with 8 bases fitting TRBD2. This CDR3 comprises 15 residues. Germline V gene lookup returns CDR1 SNHLY and CDR2 FYNNEI. V lost 7 bases to trimming and J lost 0 bases; unmatched junction nucleotides: 8. Here the CDR3 DNA reads TGTGCCAGCACCTTCGGGGGGGCCCTCTCCTACGAGCAGTACTTC. It translates to CASTFGGALSYEQYF.

The J gene is TRBJ2-7, the V gene TRBV28; D gene unclear. V lost 6 bases to trimming and J lost 5 bases, with 8 bases between them. The CDR3 covers 11 residues. The germline V gene has CDR1 MDHEN and CDR2 SYDVKM. This CDR3 reads CASSLPHEQYF. The CDR3 DNA reads TGTGCCAGCAGCCTTCCTCACGAGCAGTACTTC. Looking up the rest from reference TRBV28 and TRBJ2-7 gives the full variable domain: DVKVTQSSRYLVKRTGEKVFLECVQDMDHENMFWYRQDPGLGLRLIYFSYDVKMKEKGDIPEGYSVSREKKERFSLILESASTNQTSMYLCASSLPHEQYFGPGTRLTVT.

The rearrangement uses TRBV30 and TRBJ2-1, with 9 bases identical to TRBD2. This CDR3 has 14 amino acids. J lost 7 bases, V lost 2 bases, and 6 bases had no gene match. CDR1 is GTSNPN, CDR2 SVGIG, per germline (reference sequence). The chain's CDR3 is CAWSHGRGGNEQFF. CDR3 bases: TGTGCCTGGAGTCACGGGCGGGGGGGAAATGAGCAGTTCTTC.

This clone came up once. The chain uses TRBV30 and TRBJ1-1; D uncertain. CDR3 length: 13 amino acids. Germline-derived CDR1 and CDR2 are GTSNPN and SVGIG (reference sequence). The V end lost 2 bases, the J end lost 0 bases, and 7 bases lay between the germline ends. In DNA form, the CDR3 reads TGTGCCTGGAGTCGACACCTGAACACTGAAGCTTTCTTT. Its translation: CAWSRHLNTEAFF.

This chain links TRBV28 with TRBJ2-1, with TRBD2 identical over 9 bases. The CDR3 has 16 residues. The trim removed 1 base at V and 2 bases at J, leaving 3 bases unmatched. From germline, CDR1 is MDHEN and CDR2 SYDVKM. CDR3 sequence reads: CASSLSAGGPYNEQFF. CDR3 DNA: TGTGCCAGCAGTTTATCAGCGGGGGGACCCTACAATGAGCAGTTCTTC.

Turning to this clone: Other DNA sequences in the same sample also yield this CDR3. The chain recombines TRBV3-1 (or the pseudogene TRBV3-2) with TRBJ2-1, with D possibly TRBD2 on 6 matching bases. V was clipped by 1 base and J by 9 bases, with 7 bases between them. This CDR3 contains 12 residues. Germline-derived CDR1 and CDR2 are LGHDT and YNNKEL (reference sequence). For the CDR3, the DNA is TGTGCCAGCAGCCAAGCGCGGGGTGAGCAGTTCTTC. It specifies CASSQARGEQFF.

This chain joins TRBV28 and TRBJ1-1; TRBD1 matches 11 bases. The CDR3 totals 15 residues. The V gene's germline CDR1 is MDHEN and CDR2 SYDVKM. The junction had 4 bases not matched to a gene; V was cut back by 2 bases and J by 5 bases. The CDR3 sequence: CASSLLGTGGTEAFF. The CDR3 nucleotides read TGTGCCAGCAGTTTACTCGGGACAGGGGGAACTGAAGCTTTCTTT.

In its sample, this clone was seen once. The chain couples TRBV2 to TRBJ1-2; D not resolved. The CDR3 contains 12 residues. The germline V gene has CDR1 SNHLY and CDR2 FYNNEI. V gave up 7 bases and J gave up 4 bases, with 10 bases separating them. In nucleotides, the CDR3 is TGTGCCAGCAAAACGGGTGGCTATGGCTACACCTTC. It translates to CASKTGGYGYTF.

There are a few counts of this clone. The genes are TRBV25-1 and TRBJ2-1; D possibly corresponds to TRBD2 (6 bases). Germline V gene data show CDR1 as MGHDK and CDR2 as SYGVNS. The CDR3 spans 16 residues. V lost 5 bases to trimming and J lost 5 bases, with 19 bases between them. This CDR3 reads CASSPHLGTPDNEQFF. CDR3 DNA sequence: TGTGCCAGCAGTCCGCACCTCGGGACTCCAGACAATGAGCAGTTCTTC.

The rearrangement links TRBV6-5 to TRBJ1-2; 7 bases are shared with TRBD1. The CDR3 has 12 amino acids. Per germline, CDR1 MNHEY and CDR2 SVGAGI. The ends lost 6 bases at V and 4 bases at J; junction bases unmatched: 2. The CDR3 coding sequence is TGTGCCAGCAGGAGGGGGCTCTATGGCTACACCTTC. The encoded protein is CASRRGLYGYTF.

This clone was seen more than once but under ten times. The chain recombines TRBV18 with TRBJ1-1; tentatively, D is TRBD1 (5 bases). The CDR3 spans 14 residues. Trimming removed 5 bases from V and 1 base from J, with 11 bases in between. Per germline, CDR1 KGHSH and CDR2 LQKENI. Here the CDR3 reads CASSKRGQNTEAFF. The CDR3, as DNA: TGTGCCAGCTCAAAGCGGGGCCAGAACACTGAAGCTTTCTTT. Drawing the rest from reference TRBV18 and TRBJ1-1, the complete variable domain is NAGVMQNPRHLVRRRGQEARLRCSPMKGHSHVYWYRQLPEEGLKFMVYLQKENIIDESGMPKERFSAEFPKEGPSILRIQQVVRGDSAAYFCASSKRGQNTEAFFGQGTRLTVV.

This chain uses TRBV12-5 with TRBJ2-1; 7 bases line up with TRBD1. Per germline, CDR1 LGHNT and CDR2 FRNRAP. V lost 7 bases, J lost 2 bases, and 2 bases stayed unmatched. This CDR3 spans 13 amino acids. The CDR3 is CASATGAYNEQFF. The CDR3 bases are TGTGCTAGTGCAACAGGGGCCTACAATGAGCAGTTCTTC. Drawing the rest from reference TRBV12-5 and TRBJ2-1, the complete variable domain is DARVTQTPRHKVTEMGQEVTMRCQPILGHNTVFWYRQTMMQGLELLAYFRNRAPLDDSGMPKDRFSAEMPDATLATLKIQPSEPRDSAVYFCASATGAYNEQFFGPGTRLTVL.

The chain has TRBV5-1 and TRBJ2-1, with a tentative D call TRBD2 (5 bases). Looked up from germline, CDR1 is SGHRS and CDR2 is YFSETQ. The CDR3 covers 15 residues. V lost 0 bases and J lost 9, with 16 bases in between. CDR3 nucleotides: TGCGCCAGCAGCTTGGGAAGTTTGAGGGCTGGTGAGCAGTTCTTC. This gives the protein CASSLGSLRAGEQFF.

The chain carries TRBV9 and TRBJ1-3, with D hard to call. The CDR3 contains 15 residues. Germline V gene lookup returns CDR1 SGDLS and CDR2 YYNGEE. Trimming shortened V by 4 bases and J by 0 bases, and 11 bases separated the two germline ends. DNA for the CDR3: TGTGCCAGCAGCCAAGGTGCTAGCTCTGGAAACACCATATATTTT. Translating gives CASSQGASSGNTIYF.

In the case of this clone: Different DNA sequences within this sample yield the same CDR3. This chain links TRBV7-2 with TRBJ1-1; 10 bases map to TRBD1. The V segment lost 4 bases and the J segment 5 bases; nucleotides outside the gene matches: 4. The CDR3 has 14 residues. Germline V gene lookup returns CDR1 SGHTA and CDR2 FQGNSA. The CDR3 sequence: CASSSQGQGTEAFF. The CDR3 region has the DNA TGTGCCAGCAGCTCCCAGGGACAGGGGACTGAAGCTTTCTTT.

The chain uses TRBV12-3 or TRBV12-4 and TRBJ2-7; 7 nucleotides line up with TRBD2. V was clipped by 5 bases and J by 7 bases; unmatched bases: 5. The CDR3 is 12 residues long. The chain's CDR3 is CASSPGGREQYF. The CDR3 nucleotides read TGTGCCAGCAGTCCGGGGGGAAGGGAGCAGTACTTC.

The genes are TRBV1 and TRBJ1-2. TRBV1 is deemed a pseudogene. The CDR3 is made up of 13 amino acids. CDR3 in amino acids: CTSSRISSTGYTF. CDR3 DNA: TGCACCAGCAGCCGAATATCTTCTACCGGCTACACCTTC.